Below, 17 T cell receptor beta chains from the same sample are listed, as sequenced in a study of T-cell memory formation after mild COVID-19. TCRdb passed the 5' RACE reads through MiXCR, listing each CDR3 protein once. The sample shows roughly 580,000 distinct CDR3 sequences, about a sixth of them seen only once. Sequencing was done on a sample of PBMCs or a T cell subset sorted from them (not recorded which). Receptors were obtained from an adult woman who had mild COVID-19 (a few samples of this study predate the infection). Cell type and time point are not known.

V gene TRBV25-1 combines with J gene TRBJ2-4; 9 bases are a match to TRBD1. The CDR3 has 13 amino acids. The germline gives CDR1 MGHDK, CDR2 SYGVNS. V was clipped by 3 bases and J by 13 bases; unmatched bases: 7. CDR3: CASSDSTGGWQYF. The DNA for the CDR3 is TGTGCCAGCAGTGACTCCACAGGGGGCTGGCAGTACTTC.

This clonotype was observed once. The chain employs TRBV3-1 and TRBJ1-1; D may be TRBD1 (6 bases). The CDR3 length is 12 residues. From germline, CDR1 is LGHDT and CDR2 YNNKEL (reference sequence). The V gene lost 7 bases and the J gene lost 4 bases, with 10 bases spanning the gap. In DNA, the CDR3 is TGTGCCAGCAATACAGGGTCCACTGAAGCTTTCTTT. It yields the protein CASNTGSTEAFF.

This clonotype was found a few times. V and J are TRBV9 and TRBJ2-3, with 7 nucleotides matching TRBD2. This CDR3 spans 15 amino acids. The J segment lost 0 bases and the V segment lost 1 base, leaving 2 bases of the junction unmatched. In germline, CDR1 is SGDLS, CDR2 YYNGEE. CDR3 loop: CASSVYGGSTDTQYF. Written as DNA, the CDR3 is TGTGCCAGCAGCGTATACGGGGGGAGCACAGATACGCAGTATTTT.

This clonotype has more than one count but fewer than ten. The chain has TRBV5-1 and TRBJ2-1, with 7 bases aligning to TRBD1. This CDR3 contains 14 residues. Germline V gene data show CDR1 as SGHRS and CDR2 as YFSETQ. The J segment lost 5 bases and the V segment lost 4 bases, leaving 6 bases of the junction unmatched. The CDR3 nucleotides are TGCGCCAGCAGCCGACAGGGCGAAGACAATGAGCAGTTCTTC. Its translation: CASSRQGEDNEQFF.

The chain has TRBV9 and TRBJ2-7; TRBD2 might be the D (5 bases). This CDR3 is 15 amino acids long. With 1 base removed from V and 1 base from J, the gap between germline ends came to 12 bases. From germline, CDR1 is SGDLS and CDR2 YYNGEE. The CDR3 reads CASSVHGVRSYEQYF. The CDR3 DNA is TGTGCCAGCAGCGTACACGGGGTTAGATCCTACGAGCAGTACTTC.

J is TRBJ2-7 and V is TRBV5-5; 12 bases align to TRBD2. Germline V gene sequence: CDR1 SGHKS, CDR2 YYEKEE (reference sequence). The CDR3 spans 15 residues. J gave up 5 bases and V 4 bases, and 7 bases lay outside the gene matches. Here the CDR3 DNA reads TGTGCCAGCAGCGGGGGGACTAGCGGGTCCAACGAGCAGTACTTC. It translates to CASSGGTSGSNEQYF.

V and J are TRBV29-1 and TRBJ2-4; the D gene is possibly TRBD2 (7 bases). Germline loops: CDR1 SQVTM, CDR2 ANQGSEA. V was shortened by 6 bases and J by 8 bases, with 20 bases between the two germline ends. The CDR3 is made up of 14 amino acids. CDR3 residues: CSVANPGGRYIQYF. In nucleotides, the CDR3 is TGCAGCGTGGCCAACCCCGGGGGGCGGTACATTCAGTACTTC.

This clonotype appeared a few times. This chain links TRBV7-9 with TRBJ2-1; a possible D gene is TRBD2 (5 bases). The V gene's germline CDR1 is SEHNR and CDR2 FQNEAQ (reference sequence). Trimming cost V 0 bases and J 7 bases, with 10 bases left between them. The CDR3 extends over 14 amino acids. The CDR3 spells CASSLAEEPNEQFF. In DNA, the CDR3 is TGTGCCAGCAGCTTAGCGGAGGAACCTAATGAGCAGTTCTTC.

The V call is TRBV7-3, the J call TRBJ2-7; D not resolved. Germline V gene sequence: CDR1 SGHTA, CDR2 FQGTGA. The CDR3 consists of 14 residues. Trimming took 5 bases from V and 5 from J, leaving 16 bases between them. The CDR3: CASSPSGPGDEQYF. The CDR3 DNA reads as TGTGCCAGCAGCCCCTCCGGGCCCGGCGACGAGCAGTACTTC.

The chain has TRBV7-2 and TRBJ2-3; no reliable D call. The germline CDR1 and CDR2 sequences are SGHTA and FQGNSA. The CDR3 has 14 amino acids. The V end was cut by 8 bases, the J end by 0 bases, with 12 bases between. CDR3 amino acids: CASLYGSSTDTQYF. The DNA of the CDR3 is TGTGCCAGCCTCTATGGGTCTAGCACAGATACGCAGTATTTT.

This clonotype has only a few counts. This rearrangement joins TRBV3-1 to TRBJ2-1; 8 bases are shared with TRBD1. The CDR3 contains 15 residues. Losses at the gene ends were 1 base for V and 8 bases for J; bases not matched to a gene: 7. Germline CDR1 and CDR2: LGHDT and YNNKEL (reference sequence). In DNA form, the CDR3 reads TGTGCCAGCAGCCAAGGGACAGGGAGATTCGATGAGCAGTTCTTC. It yields the protein CASSQGTGRFDEQFF.

This clonotype was recorded a few times. J is TRBJ2-7 and V is TRBV7-3; D call uncertain. Deletions cut 4 bases from V and 0 bases from J, with 13 bases between. The CDR3 is 15 amino acids. Germline CDR1 reads SGHTA; CDR2 reads FQGTGA. The CDR3 is CASSSDGSSSYEQYF. CDR3 sequence (DNA): TGTGCCAGCAGCTCCGACGGTTCGAGCTCCTACGAGCAGTACTTC.

This clonotype has at least ten counts. This chain uses TRBV6-5 with TRBJ2-4; D gene unclear. The CDR3 extends over 14 amino acids. Germline V gene data show CDR1 as MNHEY and CDR2 as SVGAGI. V gave up 10 bases and J gave up 15 bases, with 28 bases separating them. DNA of the CDR3: TGTGCCACCTCCCAAGGACCCGCAAGGTCGATGGTGTACTTC. It encodes CATSQGPARSMVYF.

This chain links TRBV5-6 with TRBJ1-2, with D perhaps matching TRBD1 (5 bases). This CDR3 has 15 amino acids. Trimming removed 0 bases from V and 3 bases from J, with 12 bases in between. The germline gives CDR1 SGHDT, CDR2 YYEEEE. The CDR3 DNA reads TGTGCCAGCAGCTTGGTCGGGGCAGATGACTATGGCTACACCTTC. Protein: CASSLVGADDYGYTF.

The V and J genes are TRBV30 and TRBJ1-2; no definite D call. The V gene lost 5 bases and the J gene lost 4 bases, with 5 bases spanning the gap. There are 10 residues in the CDR3. CDR1 and CDR2 from the germline V gene are GTSNPN and SVGIG (reference sequence). CDR3 nucleotide sequence: TGTGCCTGGTGGGGCTATGGCTACACCTTC. Amino acid sequence: CAWWGYGYTF.

This clonotype was picked up a small number of times. This chain links TRBV7-3 with TRBJ2-1, with TRBD2 matching over 11 bases. The CDR3 spans 16 residues. The trim removed 0 bases at V and 9 bases at J, leaving 7 bases unmatched. The germline V gene encodes CDR1 SGHTA and CDR2 FQGTGA. Here the CDR3 DNA reads TGTGCCAGCAGCTTAACCTTAGCGGGAGGGATTGGTGAGCAGTTCTTC. It codes for CASSLTLAGGIGEQFF. Supplemented by reference TRBV7-3 and TRBJ2-1, the full variable domain reads GAGVSQTPSNKVTEKGKYVELRCDPISGHTALYWYRQSLGQGPEFLIYFQGTGAADDSGLPNDRFFAVRPEGSVSTLKIQRTERGDSAVYLCASSLTLAGGIGEQFFGPGTRLTVL.

The J gene is TRBJ1-2, the V gene TRBV2, with 8 nucleotides matching TRBD1. Germline V CDR1 and CDR2: SNHLY, FYNNEI. This CDR3 contains 12 residues. Unmatched junction bases numbered 7, after V lost 4 bases and J lost 12 bases. The CDR3 sequence is CASSGQGLMDTF. CDR3 DNA: TGTGCCAGCAGTGGACAGGGGTTAATGGACACCTTC.